The 24 T cell receptor beta chains below all came from one sample that was sequenced in a study of OX40 agonist ivuxolimab in advanced cancers. Assay used: immunoSEQ multiplex PCR; TCRdb lists only in-frame clones, some missing. The sample shows some 100,000 clones, around 84% of them seen only once. Sample: CD4+ or CD8+ T cells sorted from blood, taken in a trial of the OX40 agonist ivuxolimab. These receptors were obtained from an adult with an advanced solid tumor such as melanoma, head and neck, liver or kidney cancer.

This sequence joins TRBV5-4 and TRBJ2-3; D might be TRBD1 (6 bases). Germline CDR1 SGHNT, CDR2 YYREEE (reference sequence). The CDR3 sequence is 13 residues long. Deletions cut 4 bases from V and 4 bases from J, with 10 bases between. The CDR3, as DNA: TGTGCCAGCAGCCTTACAGGGTCAGATACGCAGTATTTT. It specifies CASSLTGSDTQYF.

The gene calls are TRBV19 and TRBJ2-1; D possibly corresponds to TRBD2 (5 bases). Germline V gene data show CDR1 as LNHDA and CDR2 as SQIVND (reference sequence). Trimming cost V 0 bases and J 5 bases, with 14 bases left between them. The CDR3 has 16 residues. The CDR3 DNA reads TGTGCCAGTAGTATAGATGCCGCGAGCGGTAACAATGAGCAGTTCTTC. Protein sequence: CASSIDAASGNNEQFF.

V usage is TRBV7-6 and J usage is TRBJ1-4; D might be TRBD1 (6 bases). The germline gives CDR1 SGHVS, CDR2 FNYEAQ. The V end was cut by 5 bases, the J end by 0 bases, with 13 bases between. The CDR3 length is 16 residues. CDR3 in amino acids: CASSPAGVATNEKLFF. CDR3 DNA sequence: TGTGCCAGCAGCCCCGCAGGGGTTGCAACTAATGAAAAACTGTTTTTT.

This chain links TRBV27 with TRBJ2-5, with a weak D call TRBD1 (5 bases). The CDR3 has 15 residues. From germline, CDR1 is MNHEY and CDR2 SMNVEV (reference sequence). Deletions cut 7 bases from V and 2 bases from J, with 17 bases between. As DNA, the CDR3 is TGTGCCAGCAAATTCCAGGGCAGGAGACAAGAGACCCAGTACTTC. Translation gives CASKFQGRRQETQYF.

CDR3 sequence: CASSLYPGPQETQYF. DNA of the CDR3: TGTGCCAGCAGCTTATACCCAGGACCCCAAGAGACCCAGTACTTC. The J gene is TRBJ2-5, the V gene TRBV7-8; D is unclear. Per the germline V gene, CDR1 is SGHVS and CDR2 is FQNEAQ. CDR3 length: 15 residues. V lost 2 bases and J lost 1, with 11 bases in between.

The chain is built from TRBV25-1 and TRBJ2-2, with 7 bases matching TRBD1. Trimming at V came to 6 bases and at J to 0 bases, leaving 7 bases not matched to a gene. Germline CDR1 MGHDK, CDR2 SYGVNS. The CDR3 length is 16 residues. The CDR3 protein is CASSLPGTANTGELFF. The CDR3, as DNA: TGTGCCAGCAGCCTTCCCGGGACAGCGAACACCGGGGAGCTGTTTTTT.

The DNA for the CDR3 is TGTGCCAGCAGCCTCGGATTAGGACAGGGCCACTACGAGCAGTACTTC. Translation: CASSLGLGQGHYEQYF. The J gene is TRBJ2-7, the V gene TRBV5-6; TRBD1 matches 8 bases. CDR3 length equals 16 residues. CDR1 is SGHDT and CDR2 is YYEEEE in the germline V gene. V was clipped by 4 bases and J by 3 bases; unmatched bases: 12.

V usage is TRBV7-2 and J usage is TRBJ2-5, with TRBD2 as a possible D gene (6 bases). The CDR3 totals 16 residues. Trimming removed 1 base from V and 4 bases from J, with 16 bases in between. Germline loops: CDR1 SGHTA, CDR2 FQGNSA. The CDR3 nucleotides read TGTGCCAGCAGCTTAGAGGGTCCAGGAGGGGTAGAGACCCAGTACTTC. As protein: CASSLEGPGGVETQYF.

The chain couples TRBV19 to TRBJ1-2; 7 positions agree with TRBD1. Trimming at V came to 2 bases and at J to 6 bases, leaving 6 bases not matched to a gene. The CDR3 has 14 amino acids. The germline V gene has CDR1 LNHDA and CDR2 SQIVND (reference sequence). The CDR3 sequence is CASSIRQGEDGYTF. For the CDR3, the DNA is TGTGCCAGTAGTATAAGACAGGGAGAAGATGGCTACACCTTC. Full variable domain (remainder filled in from reference TRBV19 and TRBJ1-2): DGGITQSPKYLFRKEGQNVTLSCEQNLNHDAMYWYRQDPGQGLRLIYYSQIVNDFQKGDIAEGYSVSREKKESFPLTVTSAQKNPTAFYLCASSIRQGEDGYTFGSGTRLTVV.

V usage is TRBV6-5 and J usage is TRBJ2-3, with D tentatively TRBD2 (6 bases). Trimming stripped 2 bases from V and 5 bases from J, with 17 bases between. The length of the CDR3 is 16 residues. Per germline, CDR1 MNHEY and CDR2 SVGAGI. CDR3 protein: CASSYNSEPEGDTQYF. DNA for the CDR3: TGTGCCAGCAGTTACAATTCGGAGCCGGAGGGAGATACGCAGTATTTT.

The chain employs TRBV10-3 and TRBJ1-6; possible D gene TRBD1, 6 bases. V was pared by 3 bases and J by 1 base, with 13 bases between. Germline lookup yields CDR1 ENHRY and CDR2 SYGVKD. CDR3 length: 17 residues. Written as DNA, the CDR3 is TGTGCCATCAGTGACCAGAAAGGGGGGTCCTATAATTCACCCCTCCACTTT. This gives the protein CAISDQKGGSYNSPLHF.

This chain links TRBV11-2 with TRBJ1-3; a possible D gene is TRBD1 (5 bases). CDR1 SGHAT and CDR2 FQNNGV come from the germline V gene. CDR3 length: 15 residues. V gave up 5 bases and J gave up 4 bases, with 15 bases separating them. The CDR3 DNA follows: TGTGCCAGCAGCCTACGTGGGGCAGGAGGAAACACCATATATTTT. It encodes CASSLRGAGGNTIYF.

This clone was seen a handful of times. The chain joins TRBV5-6 to TRBJ1-5, with a possible D match to TRBD1 (6 bases). The CDR3 covers 16 residues. The germline V gene encodes CDR1 SGHDT and CDR2 YYEEEE. V lost 4 bases to trimming and J lost 4 bases, with 18 bases between them. CDR3 amino acids: CASSRRTERENQPQHF. The CDR3 DNA reads as TGTGCCAGCAGCCGACGGACAGAGAGGGAGAATCAGCCCCAGCATTTT.

The genes are TRBV7-8 and TRBJ2-7, with TRBD1 matching over 7 bases. V shed 1 base, J shed 0 bases, and the junction held 3 bases outside the gene matches. The CDR3 runs 15 residues. The V gene's germline CDR1 is SGHVS and CDR2 FQNEAQ. CDR3 DNA: TGTGCCAGCAGCTTAGAGACAGGGAGCTCCTACGAGCAGTACTTC. Its protein is CASSLETGSSYEQYF.

The table lists this clone with a count of one. This sequence joins TRBV20-1 and TRBJ2-3; no clear D. This CDR3 is 11 amino acids long. V lost 3 bases and J 1 base, leaving 2 bases between the germline ends. The germline CDR1 and CDR2 sequences are DFQATT and SNEGSKA (reference sequence). CDR3 amino acids: CSARGTDTQYF. CDR3 nucleotides: TGCAGTGCTAGGGGCACAGATACGCAGTATTTT.

This chain uses TRBV4-3 with TRBJ1-5; TRBD1 is a possible D gene (5 bases). V gave up 1 base and J gave up 0 bases, with 16 bases separating them. Per the germline V gene, CDR1 is LGHNA and CDR2 is YSLEER. The CDR3 is 18 residues long. The DNA for the CDR3 is TGCGCCAGCAGCCAAGGGGACGGATTGTCAAATAGCAATCAGCCCCAGCATTTT. It codes for CASSQGDGLSNSNQPQHF.

The rearrangement links TRBV7-9 to TRBJ2-5, with TRBD2 matching 10 bases. V dropped 4 bases and J dropped 2; count of bases not matched to a gene: 4. Germline CDR1 is SEHNR and CDR2 is FQNEAQ (reference sequence). The CDR3 extends over 15 amino acids. CDR3 DNA sequence: TGTGCCAGCAGCTCCGTAGCGGGGGGACAAGAGACCCAGTACTTC. This gives the protein CASSSVAGGQETQYF.

The J gene is TRBJ1-1, the V gene TRBV10-3; no clear D. Trimming shortened V by 6 bases and J by 2 bases, and 10 bases separated the two germline ends. Looked up from germline, CDR1 is ENHRY and CDR2 is SYGVKD. CDR3 length: 13 residues. CDR3 in DNA: TGTGCCATCAGGGAGACTATTAACACTGAAGCTTTCTTT. The encoded protein is CAIRETINTEAFF.

The rearrangement uses TRBV4-2 and TRBJ2-7; the D is unclear. The germline V and J ends were trimmed by 0 bases and 3 bases, with 9 bases remaining between them. Germline V CDR1 and CDR2: LGHNA, YNFKEQ. The CDR3 is 14 amino acids. CDR3 sequence (DNA): TGTGCCAGCAGCCAAGAGCTACTGAGCTACGAGCAGTACGTC. It translates to CASSQELLSYEQYV.

This chain joins TRBV5-1 and TRBJ2-2; the D gene could be TRBD1 or TRBD2 (6 bases each). The germline gives CDR1 SGHRS, CDR2 YFSETQ. The CDR3 extends over 15 amino acids. The V end was cut by 2 bases, the J end by 3 bases, with 11 bases between. CDR3 in amino acids: CASSLRGADTGELFF. The CDR3 bases are TGCGCCAGCAGCTTAAGGGGGGCGGACACCGGGGAGCTGTTTTTT.

The chain couples TRBV29-1 to TRBJ1-2; TRBD1 might be the D (5 bases). V was trimmed by 6 bases and J by 4 bases, leaving 18 bases between them. The germline V gene has CDR1 SQVTM and CDR2 ANQGSEA. The CDR3 is 14 residues long. CDR3 amino acids: CSVGVQEYGYGYTF. In nucleotides, the CDR3 is TGCAGCGTGGGGGTTCAGGAGTACGGCTATGGCTACACCTTC.

The chain joins TRBV19 to TRBJ1-5; D remains ambiguous. Germline values: CDR1 LNHDA, CDR2 SQIVND (reference sequence). CDR3 length equals 13 residues. V was shortened by 3 bases and J by 3 bases, with 6 bases between the two germline ends. In nucleotides, the CDR3 is TGTGCCAGTAGTATGGACCTCAATCAGCCCCAGCATTTT. Protein product: CASSMDLNQPQHF.

The rearrangement links TRBV7-2 to TRBJ2-1; 7 bases agree with TRBD2. With 4 bases clipped from V and 5 bases from J, the junction kept 5 bases outside the gene matches. Germline CDR1 SGHTA, CDR2 FQGNSA. The CDR3 has 14 amino acids. Here the CDR3 reads CASSSGGYNNEQFF. As DNA, the CDR3 is TGTGCCAGCAGCTCCGGGGGGTACAACAATGAGCAGTTCTTC.

The chain employs TRBV6-6 and TRBJ1-4, with D maybe TRBD1 (5 bases). Trimming took off 0 bases at V and 13 bases at J, with 15 bases between the two ends. CDR3 size: 14 residues. The germline CDR1 and CDR2 sequences are MNHNY and SVGAGI (reference sequence). The CDR3 region has the DNA TGTGCCAGCAGTTACTCGAGTCAAAGGACATTACTGTTTTTT. Its translation is CASSYSSQRTLLFF.